The 30 T cell receptor beta chains reported below all come from one sample, sequenced in a study of cytomegalovirus exposure and HLA in healthy donors. The PCR made use of 60 Vbeta and 13 Jbeta primers. Method: immunoSEQ multiplex PCR; TCRdb's copy keeps in-frame clones and lacks some. Found here are approximately 95,000 clones, about 86% of them singletons; the top ten hold about 3.9%. The sample comprised PBMCs. These receptors all come from a woman between 65 and 79 years old in good health and CMV-seropositive.

The chain is built from TRBV28 and TRBJ2-7; TRBD2 might be the D (6 bases). V was clipped by 5 bases and J by 5 bases, with 19 bases between them. Germline-derived CDR1 and CDR2 are MDHEN and SYDVKM. The CDR3 is 15 amino acids. CDR3 DNA sequence: TGTGCCAGCAGTAACCAAGTCGAGGGAGGCCACGAGCAGTACTTC. Encoded protein: CASSNQVEGGHEQYF. Drawing the rest from reference TRBV28 and TRBJ2-7, the complete variable domain is DVKVTQSSRYLVKRTGEKVFLECVQDMDHENMFWYRQDPGLGLRLIYFSYDVKMKEKGDIPEGYSVSREKKERFSLILESASTNQTSMYLCASSNQVEGGHEQYFGPGTRLTVT.

The V and J genes are TRBV19 and TRBJ2-4; 9 nucleotides match TRBD2. Trimming cost V 7 bases and J 1 base; bases outside gene matches: 8. The CDR3 spans 16 residues. Germline-derived CDR1 and CDR2 are LNHDA and SQIVND (reference sequence). Here the CDR3 reads CASTAVAGVAKNIQYF. As DNA, the CDR3 is TGTGCCAGTACGGCGGTAGCGGGAGTTGCCAAAAACATTCAGTACTTC.

V and J are TRBV2 and TRBJ2-7; D is undetermined. V was pared by 2 bases and J by 0 bases, with 8 bases between. This CDR3 contains 14 residues. The V gene's germline CDR1 is SNHLY and CDR2 FYNNEI. Written as DNA, the CDR3 is TGTGCCAGCAGTGAAATCCGGAGCTCCTACGAGCAGTACTTC. This translates into CASSEIRSSYEQYF. The whole variable domain, filled in from reference TRBV2 and TRBJ2-7, reads EPEVTQTPSHQVTQMGQEVILRCVPISNHLYFYWYRQILGQKVEFLVSFYNNEISEKSEIFDDQFSVERPDGSNFTLKIRSTKLEDSAMYFCASSEIRSSYEQYFGPGTRLTVT.

The rearrangement links TRBV7-2 to TRBJ2-3, with TRBD2 identical over 9 bases. The CDR3 extends over 14 amino acids. Losses at the gene ends were 8 bases for V and 1 base for J; bases not matched to a gene: 4. Germline-derived CDR1 and CDR2 are SGHTA and FQGNSA. CDR3 sequence: CASAAGGGTDTQYF. CDR3 DNA: TGTGCCAGCGCCGCGGGAGGGGGCACAGATACGCAGTATTTT.

This clone has a handful of counts. V is TRBV4-1 and J is TRBJ2-2; 9 bases are shared with TRBD2. The CDR3 has 18 amino acids. V gave up 4 bases and J gave up 6 bases; unmatched junction bases: 15. From germline, CDR1 is MGHRA and CDR2 YSYEKL. The CDR3 region has the DNA TGCGCCAGCAGCCGTTTCGGGACTAGCCCCAGACGCGCCGGGGAGCTGTTTTTT. Translating it yields CASSRFGTSPRRAGELFF.

The V call is TRBV21-1, the J call TRBJ1-6; TRBD1, the D gene given by the table, was not confirmed from the DNA. TRBV21-1 is a recognized pseudogene. This CDR3 has 18 residues. The CDR3 loop reads CASSTAGTGNSYNSPLHF. The CDR3 DNA is TGTGCCAGCAGCACCGCCGGGACAGGCAACTCCTATAATTCACCCCTCCACTTT.

The chain is built from TRBV7-2 and TRBJ2-1; 7 bases are shared with TRBD1. Germline CDR1 and CDR2: SGHTA and FQGNSA. The junction had 10 bases not matched to a gene; V was cut back by 1 base and J by 10 bases. The CDR3 sequence is 15 residues long. This CDR3 reads CASSLVQGTALEQFF. CDR3 coding DNA: TGTGCCAGCAGCTTAGTCCAAGGGACAGCATTGGAGCAGTTCTTC. Drawing the rest from reference TRBV7-2 and TRBJ2-1, the complete variable domain is GAGVSQSPSNKVTEKGKDVELRCDPISGHTALYWYRQSLGQGLEFLIYFQGNSAPDKSGLPSDRFSAERTGGSVSTLTIQRTQQEDSAVYLCASSLVQGTALEQFFGPGTRLTVL.

This chain joins TRBV7-2 and TRBJ2-1, with 8 bases aligning to TRBD2. V shed 4 bases and J 15 bases; nucleotides not matched to a gene: 8. Germline V gene lookup returns CDR1 SGHTA and CDR2 FQGNSA. The CDR3 has 12 amino acids. The CDR3 DNA sequence: TGTGCCAGCAGCTCAGAGATCGCGGGGGGGTTCTTC. Encoded protein: CASSSEIAGGFF. The full variable domain, its missing parts supplied by reference TRBV7-2 and TRBJ2-1, is GAGVSQSPSNKVTEKGKDVELRCDPISGHTALYWYRQSLGQGLEFLIYFQGNSAPDKSGLPSDRFSAERTGGSVSTLTIQRTQQEDSAVYLCASSSEIAGGFFGPGTRLTVL.

The chain carries TRBV5-1 and TRBJ2-7; weak D call: TRBD2 (5 bases). The CDR3 extends over 16 amino acids. CDR1 and CDR2 (germline): SGHRS, YFSETQ. Trimming left V 1 base short and J 1 base short, with 15 bases between. The CDR3 sequence is CASSLTFLPGSYEQYF. The CDR3 DNA reads TGCGCCAGCAGCTTGACCTTCCTTCCGGGGTCCTACGAGCAGTACTTC.

A note on this clone: A read error may produce the germline difference seen at one junction end. The chain couples TRBV7-9 to TRBJ2-7; TRBD1 is a possible D gene (6 bases). The germline V gene has CDR1 SEHNR and CDR2 FQNEAQ (reference sequence). CDR3 length equals 13 residues. The CDR3 region is CSSRATPGDEQYF. CDR3 bases: TGTTCCAGCAGAGCAACCCCAGGGGACGAGCAGTACTTC.

For the CDR3, the DNA is TGTGCCAGCAGTCAATCCGGGACAGGGTCCTTAATCAAGGAGACCCAGTACTTC. It is translated as CASSQSGTGSLIKETQYF. The chain links TRBV5-4 to TRBJ2-5; 9 nucleotides line up with TRBD1. J gave up 5 bases and V 5 bases, and 19 bases lay outside the gene matches. The CDR3 runs 18 residues. CDR1 is SGHNT and CDR2 is YYREEE in the germline V gene (reference sequence). The full variable domain, in which reference TRBV5-4 and TRBJ2-5 provide the parts outside the CDR3, is ETGVTQSPTHLIKTRGQQVTLRCSSQSGHNTVSWYQQALGQGPQFIFQYYREEENGRGNFPPRFSGLQFPNYSSELNVNALELDDSALYLCASSQSGTGSLIKETQYFGPGTRLLVL.

This clone has a handful of counts. CDR3 protein: CASSPQAGQGNTEAFF. CDR3 nucleotides: TGCGCCAGCAGCCCACAAGCAGGACAGGGGAACACTGAAGCTTTCTTT. The rearrangement uses TRBV4-1 and TRBJ1-1; 8 bases fit TRBD1. V dropped 4 bases and J dropped 1; count of bases not matched to a gene: 8. Germline V gives CDR1 MGHRA, CDR2 YSYEKL. The CDR3 has 16 residues.

The chain couples TRBV27 to TRBJ1-2; TRBD1 agrees at 9 bases. The CDR3 loop spans 15 amino acids. Germline trimming cut 3 bases from V and 4 bases from J; bases unmatched to any gene: 6. Germline CDR1 and CDR2: MNHEY and SMNVEV (reference sequence). The DNA for the CDR3 is TGTGCCAGCAGTTTCAGGGACAGGGTAGGCTATGGCTACACCTTC. It codes for CASSFRDRVGYGYTF.

The chain links TRBV11-2 to TRBJ2-1, with 9 positions matching TRBD1. The germline gives CDR1 SGHAT, CDR2 FQNNGV. The V gene end was trimmed by 4 bases and the J gene end by 6 bases; junction bases not matched to a gene: 4. The CDR3 length is 14 residues. Here the CDR3 DNA reads TGTGCCAGCAGCTCCGAACAGGGGGCCAATGAGCAGTTCTTC. Translated: CASSSEQGANEQFF.

The chain employs TRBV9 and TRBJ2-3, with D possibly matching TRBD1 (5 bases). The CDR3 covers 12 residues. Trimming shortened V by 0 bases and J by 6 bases, and 5 bases separated the two germline ends. CDR1 SGDLS and CDR2 YYNGEE come from the germline V gene. CDR3 DNA sequence: TGTGCCAGCAGCGTAGCAGGGGATACGCAGTATTTT. This encodes CASSVAGDTQYF.

This chain joins TRBV19 and TRBJ2-1; D is possibly TRBD2 (5 bases). The germline V gene encodes CDR1 LNHDA and CDR2 SQIVND (reference sequence). This CDR3 region has 13 residues. Trimming stripped 2 bases from V and 10 bases from J, with 12 bases between. In nucleotides, the CDR3 is TGTGCCAGTAGTATATCGACTCGCGGGGAGCAGTTCTTC. This encodes CASSISTRGEQFF.

V and J are TRBV5-8 and TRBJ2-5, with 9 bases that match TRBD2. After removal of 4 bases from V and 2 bases from J, the junction contained 6 bases not matched to a gene. The CDR3 is made up of 15 amino acids. Germline CDR1 reads SGHTS; CDR2 reads YDEGEE. CDR3 in amino acids: CASSGRTSAQETQYF. CDR3 DNA: TGTGCCAGCAGCGGGAGGACTAGCGCTCAAGAGACCCAGTACTTC. The full variable domain, rest sourced from reference TRBV5-8 and TRBJ2-5, is EAGVTQSPTHLIKTRGQQATLRCSPISGHTSVYWYQQALGLGLQFLLWYDEGEERNRGNFPPRFSGRQFPNYSSELNVNALELEDSALYLCASSGRTSAQETQYFGPGTRLLVL.

A few counts support this clone. This chain connects TRBV7-9 to TRBJ1-1; no definite D call. The CDR3 has 12 residues. V was trimmed by 5 bases and J by 4 bases, leaving 8 bases between them. In germline, CDR1 is SEHNR, CDR2 FQNEAQ (reference sequence). CDR3 residues: CASSLEATEAFF. The CDR3 DNA follows: TGTGCCAGCAGCCTTGAGGCCACTGAAGCTTTCTTT.

The rearrangement links TRBV5-8 to TRBJ2-4; tentatively, D is TRBD1 (5 bases). Trimming took off 0 bases at V and 10 bases at J, with 14 bases between the two ends. CDR3 length: 14 amino acids. CDR1 is SGHTS and CDR2 is YDEGEE in the germline V gene. CDR3 residues: CASSLAVRVGIQYF. DNA of the CDR3: TGTGCCAGCAGCTTGGCCGTCAGGGTAGGGATTCAGTACTTC.

V and J are TRBV30 and TRBJ1-1, with 9 bases that match TRBD1. The CDR3 totals 15 residues. Per germline, CDR1 GTSNPN and CDR2 SVGIG (reference sequence). The V segment lost 6 bases and the J segment 0 bases; nucleotides outside the gene matches: 8. The CDR3 region has the DNA TGTGCCTGCCACTGGGACAGGGTTTTGAACACTGAAGCTTTCTTT. It specifies CACHWDRVLNTEAFF.

The chain employs TRBV2 and TRBJ1-5, with D maybe TRBD1 (5 bases). This CDR3 spans 13 amino acids. V was pared by 6 bases and J by 10 bases, with 16 bases between. Germline CDR1 reads SNHLY; CDR2 reads FYNNEI. Here the CDR3 reads CASRVQDRTPQHF. The CDR3 bases are TGTGCCAGCAGGGTACAGGACCGGACACCCCAGCATTTT.

The chain employs TRBV29-1 and TRBJ2-7; 7 positions agree with TRBD2. V gave up 6 bases and J gave up 3 bases; unmatched junction bases: 14. Germline V gene data show CDR1 as SQVTM and CDR2 as ANQGSEA. CDR3 size: 15 residues. CDR3 nucleotides: TGCAGCGTCACTAAGGGTGGGGGGGGAGGCTACGAGCAGTACTTC. It translates to CSVTKGGGGGYEQYF.

This chain links TRBV11-1 with TRBJ2-1; weak D call: TRBD2 (5 bases). The CDR3 has 14 residues. Germline values: CDR1 SGHAT, CDR2 FQDESV (reference sequence). The V end lost 5 bases, the J end lost 2 bases, and 10 bases lay between the germline ends. The CDR3 region has the DNA TGTGCCAGCAGCCGATTCGGGGCCTACAATGAGCAGTTCTTC. Translated, it gives CASSRFGAYNEQFF.

V gene TRBV13 combines with J gene TRBJ1-5, with D perhaps matching TRBD1 (6 bases). With 0 bases removed from V and 2 bases from J, the gap between germline ends came to 8 bases. Germline assignment: CDR1 PRHDT and CDR2 FYEKMQ (reference sequence). This CDR3 spans 15 amino acids. The CDR3: CASSLGSGGNQPQHF. CDR3 nucleotide sequence: TGTGCCAGCAGCTTAGGGTCAGGGGGCAATCAGCCCCAGCATTTT.

The V gene is TRBV6-1, the J gene TRBJ2-2; TRBD1 might be the D (5 bases). The CDR3 is made up of 14 amino acids. Germline loops: CDR1 MNHNS, CDR2 SASEGT. Trimming left V 10 bases short and J 4 bases short, with 16 bases between. CDR3 bases: TGTGCCACCAAAGTATGGGGCGCCACCGGGGAGCTGTTTTTT. Encoded protein: CATKVWGATGELFF.

V and J are TRBV4-1 and TRBJ2-7, with 9 bases matching TRBD1. The V segment lost 5 bases and the J segment 2 bases; nucleotides outside the gene matches: 4. The CDR3 loop spans 14 amino acids. Germline V CDR1 and CDR2: MGHRA, YSYEKL. CDR3: CASSFDRGAYEQYF. CDR3 nucleotide sequence: TGCGCCAGCAGCTTTGACAGGGGGGCCTACGAGCAGTACTTC.

The chain recombines TRBV7-2 with TRBJ2-1, with 8 bases matching TRBD2. With 5 bases clipped from V and 8 bases from J, the junction kept 11 bases outside the gene matches. This CDR3 region has 15 residues. Per germline, CDR1 SGHTA and CDR2 FQGNSA. Here the CDR3 DNA reads TGTGCCAGCAGCAAAGCCAGCGGGAGTGCCGATGAGCAGTTCTTC. Encoded protein: CASSKASGSADEQFF.

The rearrangement joins TRBV5-1 to TRBJ2-7, with a tentative D call TRBD2 (5 bases). The V gene lost 2 bases and the J gene lost 3 bases, with 6 bases spanning the gap. The CDR3 contains 12 residues. Germline CDR1 SGHRS, CDR2 YFSETQ. The DNA of the CDR3 is TGCGCCAGCAGCTTTGAGGGCTACGAGCAGTACTTC. Translation gives CASSFEGYEQYF.

This chain joins TRBV5-1 and TRBJ2-2; D might be TRBD1 (5 bases). The CDR3 runs to 15 residues. V was trimmed by 2 bases and J by 0 bases, leaving 8 bases between them. CDR1 and CDR2 from the germline V gene are SGHRS and YFSETQ. The CDR3 coding sequence is TGCGCCAGCAGCTTTCAGGGCCCGAACACCGGGGAGCTGTTTTTT. Protein: CASSFQGPNTGELFF.

The chain is built from TRBV30 and TRBJ2-4; 9 nucleotides agree with TRBD1. The V gene end was trimmed by 3 bases and the J gene end by 3 bases; junction bases not matched to a gene: 12. Germline V gene sequence: CDR1 GTSNPN, CDR2 SVGIG (reference sequence). The CDR3 extends over 17 amino acids. The CDR3 protein is CAWSTMVGQGVKNIQYF. The CDR3 bases are TGTGCCTGGAGCACCATGGTGGGACAGGGTGTCAAAAACATTCAGTACTTC.